One and the same sample provided the 25 T cell receptor beta chains below, sequenced in a study of Ad26.COV2.S vaccination and SARS-CoV-2 variants. Treatment defined: 15 to 20 received Ad26.COV2.S at low or high dose, single or two shots; about five received placebo; per-sample allocation not given. Day 63 following the first vaccine or placebo injection was when the samples were taken. Generated by immunoSEQ multiplex PCR, the TCRdb table keeps only in-frame clones and is missing some. Among more than 250,000 clones listed, around 87% were seen once. This material consisted of peripheral blood, taken in a trial of Ad26.COV2.S vaccine versus placebo. These receptors came from a person aged 18 to 59 who received the Ad26.COV2.S COVID-19 vaccine or a placebo.

The chain employs TRBV3-1 (or the pseudogene TRBV3-2) and TRBJ2-1, with D perhaps matching TRBD1 (6 bases). The CDR3 length is 12 residues. Trimming left V 3 bases short and J 10 bases short, with 10 bases between. Germline CDR1 is LGHDT and CDR2 is YNNKEL (reference sequence). The CDR3 here is CASSQGAGEQFF. The CDR3 coding sequence is TGTGCCAGCAGCCAGGGGGCTGGAGAGCAGTTCTTC.

The chain carries TRBV6-5 and TRBJ2-7, with TRBD2 matching 9 bases. There are 15 residues in the CDR3. Germline V lookup: CDR1 MNHEY, CDR2 SVGAGI. V gave up 0 bases and J gave up 2 bases; unmatched junction bases: 2. CDR3 in amino acids: CASSYSGTSTYEQYF. CDR3 bases: TGTGCCAGCAGTTACTCCGGGACTAGCACCTACGAGCAGTACTTC.

This clone was found a few times. This chain connects TRBV6-2 or TRBV6-3 to TRBJ1-5; 9 bases fit TRBD1. The CDR3 is 18 residues long. The V segment lost 2 bases and the J segment 3 bases; nucleotides outside the gene matches: 11. CDR1 and CDR2 (germline): MNHEY, SVGEGT. CDR3 DNA: TGTGCCAGCAGTTACCCTCCCGGACAGGGGAGCTTCAATCAGCCCCAGCATTTT. It translates to CASSYPPGQGSFNQPQHF.

The V call is TRBV7-8, the J call TRBJ1-1; D ambiguous. CDR1 and CDR2 from the germline V gene are SGHVS and FQNEAQ. Trimming took 5 bases from V and 10 from J, leaving 14 bases between them. The CDR3 contains 12 residues. CDR3 sequence: CASSLDNRPAFF. For the CDR3, the DNA is TGTGCCAGCAGCCTTGATAACCGCCCAGCTTTCTTT.

J is TRBJ1-1 and V is TRBV7-2; D might be TRBD1 (6 bases). Germline CDR1 reads SGHTA; CDR2 reads FQGNSA. V was trimmed by 3 bases and J by 1 base, leaving 9 bases between them. The CDR3 is 14 amino acids. The CDR3 DNA is TGTGCCAGCAGCTTGGGGGGCTGGAACACTGAAGCTTTCTTT. Its translation is CASSLGGWNTEAFF.

The sample holds one count of this clone. This chain uses TRBV7-2 with TRBJ1-3; D gene ambiguous. Trimming cost V 6 bases and J 0 bases, with 15 bases left between them. Germline V gene lookup returns CDR1 SGHTA and CDR2 FQGNSA. CDR3 length equals 16 residues. The CDR3, as DNA: TGTGCCAGCAGGTATGGGTCTGGCGGCTCTGGAAACACCATATATTTT. It is translated as CASRYGSGGSGNTIYF. Full variable domain (remainder filled in from reference TRBV7-2 and TRBJ1-3): GAGVSQSPSNKVTEKGKDVELRCDPISGHTALYWYRQSLGQGLEFLIYFQGNSAPDKSGLPSDRFSAERTGGSVSTLTIQRTQQEDSAVYLCASRYGSGGSGNTIYFGEGSWLTVV.

The chain joins TRBV28 to TRBJ1-1; D possibly corresponds to TRBD1 (5 bases). V gave up 0 bases and J gave up 10 bases, with 15 bases separating them. This CDR3 has 14 residues. In germline, CDR1 is MDHEN, CDR2 SYDVKM. The CDR3 nucleotides are TGTGCCAGCAGTTTATGGACAGTACCTGGGGGAGCTTTCTTT. It encodes CASSLWTVPGGAFF.

The CDR3 coding sequence is TGTGCCAGCAGTGAAGTAGGAGGGACTAGCGGGGCACCCTACGAGCAGTACTTC. Its protein is CASSEVGGTSGAPYEQYF. The rearrangement uses TRBV25-1 and TRBJ2-7, with 13 bases identical to TRBD2. The CDR3 consists of 18 residues. Germline CDR1 is MGHDK and CDR2 is SYGVNS. With V trimmed by 2 bases and J by 2 bases, 9 bases remained unmatched.

This rearrangement joins TRBV4-3 to TRBJ2-6; TRBD2 matches at 12 bases. CDR3 size: 21 residues. CDR1 is LGHNA, CDR2 YSLEER, per germline. The J segment lost 2 bases and the V segment lost 2 bases, leaving 13 bases of the junction unmatched. The CDR3 nucleotides read TGCGCCAGCAGCCAACTTCACCCTAGCGGGGGGGCCTTTGCTGGGGCCAACGTCCTGACTTTC. Encoded protein: CASSQLHPSGGAFAGANVLTF.

This rearrangement joins TRBV2 to TRBJ1-1; D is undetermined. CDR1 and CDR2 from the germline V gene are SNHLY and FYNNEI. This CDR3 is 18 amino acids long. Trimming pared 6 bases from V and 0 bases from J, leaving 23 bases between. The CDR3 here is CASSKDSLRPFMNTEAFF. The CDR3 DNA sequence: TGTGCCAGCAGCAAGGACTCTCTCAGGCCCTTCATGAACACTGAAGCTTTCTTT.

This clone was counted ten times or more. The rearrangement links TRBV2 to TRBJ2-7; D call uncertain. The germline V and J ends were trimmed by 5 bases and 6 bases, with 20 bases remaining between them. This CDR3 spans 15 amino acids. CDR1 and CDR2 from the germline V gene are SNHLY and FYNNEI. In DNA, the CDR3 is TGTGCCAGCAGTTTACGGCCTGGCCCCTTGGGCGAGCAGTACTTC. Amino acid sequence: CASSLRPGPLGEQYF.

The V gene is TRBV5-1, the J gene TRBJ1-1; 7 positions match TRBD1. The CDR3 has 14 amino acids. The germline V gene has CDR1 SGHRS and CDR2 YFSETQ. Unmatched junction bases numbered 6, after V lost 3 bases and J lost 4 bases. CDR3 nucleotides: TGCGCCAGCAGCTCAGGGGGGCAGGTCACTGAAGCTTTCTTT. Its translation is CASSSGGQVTEAFF.

The chain links TRBV30 to TRBJ2-3, with 8 bases that match TRBD2. The J segment lost 7 bases and the V segment lost 0 bases, leaving 6 bases of the junction unmatched. Germline V gives CDR1 GTSNPN, CDR2 SVGIG (reference sequence). The CDR3 length is 14 residues. The DNA for the CDR3 is TGTGCCTGGAGTGTACGAGCGGGGGAGAATACGCAGTATTTT. This translates into CAWSVRAGENTQYF.

The chain couples TRBV12-3 or TRBV12-4 to TRBJ2-1; perhaps TRBD2 as D (6 bases). The CDR3 loop spans 13 amino acids. The V end lost 4 bases, the J end lost 8 bases, and 12 bases lay between the germline ends. CDR3 in amino acids: CASSSMGDYEQFF. As DNA, the CDR3 is TGTGCCAGCAGTTCCATGGGGGACTATGAGCAGTTCTTC.

V is TRBV6-1 and J is TRBJ2-1; possible D gene TRBD2, 5 bases. The V end lost 3 bases, the J end lost 3 bases, and 9 bases lay between the germline ends. The length of the CDR3 is 14 residues. CDR1 and CDR2 (germline): MNHNS, SASEGT. The CDR3 DNA reads TGTGCCAGCAGTGAGCTAGCCCTCTACAATGAGCAGTTCTTC. Translation gives CASSELALYNEQFF.

There are a few counts of this clone. This chain connects TRBV5-4 to TRBJ1-6; 7 positions agree with TRBD1. In germline, CDR1 is SGHNT, CDR2 YYREEE (reference sequence). With V trimmed by 6 bases and J by 7 bases, 7 bases remained unmatched. The CDR3 has 14 amino acids. CDR3 sequence: CASTIDRANSPLHF. CDR3 coding DNA: TGTGCCAGCACCATCGACAGGGCAAATTCACCCCTCCACTTT. Variable domain in full (rest from reference TRBV5-4 and TRBJ1-6): ETGVTQSPTHLIKTRGQQVTLRCSSQSGHNTVSWYQQALGQGPQFIFQYYREEENGRGNFPPRFSGLQFPNYSSELNVNALELDDSALYLCASTIDRANSPLHFGNGTRLTVT.

The chain employs TRBV27 and TRBJ2-2; D is unresolved. Germline values: CDR1 MNHEY, CDR2 SMNVEV (reference sequence). The V end lost 6 bases, the J end lost 0 bases, and 14 bases lay between the germline ends. CDR3 length: 16 residues. The CDR3: CASRSVAFANTGELFF. DNA for the CDR3: TGTGCCAGCAGATCCGTGGCGTTCGCGAACACCGGGGAGCTGTTTTTT.

About this clone: Sequence at one end of the junction differs from germline and may be a read error. This sequence joins TRBV3-1 (or the pseudogene TRBV3-2) and TRBJ2-5; 12 bases line up with TRBD2. CDR3 length: 14 amino acids. In germline, CDR1 is LGHDT, CDR2 YNNKEL (reference sequence). CDR3 nucleotide sequence: TGTGCCAGCAGCCATCCCGGACTAGCGGGGCCTTCTGACTTC. This gives the protein CASSHPGLAGPSDF.

V gene TRBV3-1 (or the pseudogene TRBV3-2) combines with J gene TRBJ2-5; 12 bases map to TRBD2. The CDR3 contains 16 residues. Trimming took 3 bases from V and 3 from J; bases not matched to a gene: 5. Germline-derived CDR1 and CDR2 are LGHDT and YNNKEL (reference sequence). CDR3 sequence reads: CASSQERLAGEETQYF. Written as DNA, the CDR3 is TGTGCCAGCAGCCAGGAAAGACTAGCGGGGGAAGAGACCCAGTACTTC.

The V gene is TRBV16, the J gene TRBJ1-1; no clear D. This CDR3 contains 12 residues. Germline V gene lookup returns CDR1 KGHSY and CDR2 FQNENV. With 2 bases removed from V and 9 bases from J, the gap between germline ends came to 10 bases. The DNA of the CDR3 is TGTGCCAGCAGCCAAAGACTGGGGAAAGCTTTCTTT. Its protein product is CASSQRLGKAFF.

V usage is TRBV27 and J usage is TRBJ2-6; D might be TRBD1 (6 bases). Germline values: CDR1 MNHEY, CDR2 SMNVEV (reference sequence). The germline V and J ends were trimmed by 6 bases and 4 bases, with 16 bases remaining between them. The CDR3 spans 16 residues. CDR3 residues: CASRPTGPSGANVLTF. The CDR3 DNA is TGTGCCAGCAGACCCACAGGGCCCTCGGGGGCCAACGTCCTGACTTTC.

The chain carries TRBV7-8 and TRBJ2-7; D not resolved. The CDR3 covers 14 residues. In germline, CDR1 is SGHVS, CDR2 FQNEAQ. V lost 5 bases to trimming and J lost 2 bases, with 13 bases between them. CDR3 region: CASSDDKTAYEQYF. The CDR3, as DNA: TGTGCCAGCAGCGACGACAAAACGGCCTACGAGCAGTACTTC.

V usage is TRBV3-1 (or the pseudogene TRBV3-2) and J usage is TRBJ1-2; D possibly corresponds to TRBD1 (6 bases). CDR1 LGHDT and CDR2 YNNKEL come from the germline V gene (reference sequence). The ends were cut back, 2 bases at V and 4 bases at J, with 17 bases in the middle. The CDR3 sequence is 16 residues long. CDR3 loop: CASSQNDRPRLYGYTF. In DNA, the CDR3 is TGTGCCAGCAGCCAAAACGACAGGCCGAGACTCTATGGCTACACCTTC.

V is TRBV30 and J is TRBJ2-2, with TRBD1 matching over 7 bases. V was pared by 4 bases and J by 1 base, with 3 bases of the junction left unmatched. Germline V gene data show CDR1 as GTSNPN and CDR2 as SVGIG (reference sequence). This CDR3 is 14 amino acids long. The CDR3 nucleotides are TGTGCCTGGATGGACAGGATGAACACCGGGGAGCTGTTTTTT. The encoded protein is CAWMDRMNTGELFF.

This chain uses TRBV7-3 with TRBJ2-5, with a possible D match to TRBD2 (6 bases). V was clipped by 1 base and J by 7 bases, with 16 bases between them. Germline CDR1 is SGHTA and CDR2 is FQGTGA. This CDR3 has 15 residues. The CDR3 region is CASSLRGGPGGTQYF. The CDR3 coding sequence is TGTGCCAGCAGCTTAAGAGGAGGTCCCGGGGGGACCCAGTACTTC.